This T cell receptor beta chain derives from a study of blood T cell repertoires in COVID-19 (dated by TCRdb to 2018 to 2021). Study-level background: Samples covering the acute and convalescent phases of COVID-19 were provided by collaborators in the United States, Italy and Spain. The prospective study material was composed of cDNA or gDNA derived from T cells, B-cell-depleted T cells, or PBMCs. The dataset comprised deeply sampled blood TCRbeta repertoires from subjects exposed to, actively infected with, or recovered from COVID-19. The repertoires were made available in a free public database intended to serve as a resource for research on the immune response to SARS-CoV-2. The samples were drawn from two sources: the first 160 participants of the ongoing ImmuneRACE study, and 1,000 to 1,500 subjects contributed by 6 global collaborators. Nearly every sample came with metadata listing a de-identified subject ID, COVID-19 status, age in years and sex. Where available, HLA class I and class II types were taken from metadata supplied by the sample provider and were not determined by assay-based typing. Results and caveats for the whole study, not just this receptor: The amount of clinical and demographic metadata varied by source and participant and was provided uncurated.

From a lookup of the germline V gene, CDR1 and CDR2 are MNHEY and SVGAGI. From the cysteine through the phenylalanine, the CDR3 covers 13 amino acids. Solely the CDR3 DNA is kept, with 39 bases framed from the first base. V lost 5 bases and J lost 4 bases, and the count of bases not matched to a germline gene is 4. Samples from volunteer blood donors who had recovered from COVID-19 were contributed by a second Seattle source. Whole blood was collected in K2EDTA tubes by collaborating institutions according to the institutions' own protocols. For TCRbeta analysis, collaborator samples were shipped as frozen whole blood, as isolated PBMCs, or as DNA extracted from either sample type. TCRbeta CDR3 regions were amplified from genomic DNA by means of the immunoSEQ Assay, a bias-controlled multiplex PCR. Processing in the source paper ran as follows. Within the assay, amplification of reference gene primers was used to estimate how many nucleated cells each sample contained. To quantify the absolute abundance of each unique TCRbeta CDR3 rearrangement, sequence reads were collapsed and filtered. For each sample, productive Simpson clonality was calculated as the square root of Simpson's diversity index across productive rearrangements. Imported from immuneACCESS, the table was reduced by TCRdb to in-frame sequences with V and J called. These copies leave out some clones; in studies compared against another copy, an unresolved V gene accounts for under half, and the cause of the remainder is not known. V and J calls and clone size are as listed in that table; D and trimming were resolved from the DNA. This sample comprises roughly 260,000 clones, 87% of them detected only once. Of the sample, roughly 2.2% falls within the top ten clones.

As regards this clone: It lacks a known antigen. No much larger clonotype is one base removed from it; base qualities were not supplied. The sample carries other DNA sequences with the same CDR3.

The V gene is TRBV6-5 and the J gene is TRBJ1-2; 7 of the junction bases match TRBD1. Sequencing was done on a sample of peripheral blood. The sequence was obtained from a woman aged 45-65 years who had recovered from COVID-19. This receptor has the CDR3 CASSRQGTYGYTF. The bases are TGTGCCAGCAGTAGACAGGGCACCTATGGCTACACCTTC.